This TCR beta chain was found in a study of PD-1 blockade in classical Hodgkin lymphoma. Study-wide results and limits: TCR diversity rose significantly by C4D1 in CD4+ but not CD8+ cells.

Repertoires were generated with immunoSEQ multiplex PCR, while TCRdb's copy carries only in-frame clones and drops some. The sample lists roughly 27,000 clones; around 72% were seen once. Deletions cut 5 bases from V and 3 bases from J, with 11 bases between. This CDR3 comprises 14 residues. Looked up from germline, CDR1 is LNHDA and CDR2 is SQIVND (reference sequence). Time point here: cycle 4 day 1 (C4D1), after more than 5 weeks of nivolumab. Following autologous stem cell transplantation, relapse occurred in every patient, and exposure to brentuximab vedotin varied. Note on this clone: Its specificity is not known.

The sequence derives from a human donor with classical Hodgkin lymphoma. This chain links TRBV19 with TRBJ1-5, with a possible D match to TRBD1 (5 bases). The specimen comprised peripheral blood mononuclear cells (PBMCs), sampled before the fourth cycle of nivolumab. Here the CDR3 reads CASSWDGFNQPQHF. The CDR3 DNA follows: TGTGCCAGTAGTTGGGACGGATTCAATCAGCCCCAGCATTTT. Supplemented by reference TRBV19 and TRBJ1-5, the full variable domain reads DGGITQSPKYLFRKEGQNVTLSCEQNLNHDAMYWYRQDPGQGLRLIYYSQIVNDFQKGDIAEGYSVSREKKESFPLTVTSAQKNPTAFYLCASSWDGFNQPQHFGDGTRLSIL.